Below, 24 T cell receptor beta chains from the same sample are listed, as sequenced in a study of blood T cell repertoires in COVID-19. Generated by immunoSEQ multiplex PCR, the TCRdb table keeps only in-frame clones and is missing some. Altogether about 110,000 clones are present, 76% being singletons, with the ten largest covering more than 5.5%. Sequenced material: peripheral blood. The receptors shown here come from a man aged 80 or over with COVID-19, enrolled during active disease.

The chain couples TRBV6-5 to TRBJ1-2, with TRBD1 as a possible D gene (5 bases). This CDR3 is built from 11 residues. Germline V lookup: CDR1 MNHEY, CDR2 SVGAGI. V was pared by 6 bases and J by 8 bases, with 10 bases between. CDR3 residues: CASSQGIGYTF. The CDR3 DNA reads TGTGCCAGCAGCCAGGGTATCGGCTACACCTTC.

The rearrangement uses TRBV7-2 and TRBJ1-4; tentatively, D is TRBD1 (6 bases). With 1 base removed from V and 10 bases from J, the gap between germline ends came to 7 bases. The CDR3 consists of 12 residues. The germline gives CDR1 SGHTA, CDR2 FQGNSA. The DNA of the CDR3 is TGTGCCAGCAGCTTAGAGGGGGTAAAACTGTTTTTT. This sequence encodes CASSLEGVKLFF.

CDR3 nucleotide sequence: TGCAGCGTTGACAGGGGGTCCTACAATGAGCAGTTCTTC. It encodes CSVDRGSYNEQFF. The chain is built from TRBV29-1 and TRBJ2-1, with TRBD1 identical over 7 bases. V lost 3 bases to trimming and J lost 1 base; unmatched junction nucleotides: 0. The CDR3 length is 13 residues. CDR1 and CDR2 from the germline V gene are SQVTM and ANQGSEA.

The V call is TRBV21-1, the J call TRBJ2-7; the D call of TRBD2 is as the table states it, not checked on the DNA. TRBV21-1 is a recognized pseudogene. This CDR3 comprises 16 residues. For the CDR3, the DNA is TGTGCCAGCAGCAAAGGTTGTCTTAGCGGGGCCTACGAGCAGTACTTC. It is translated as CASSKGCLSGAYEQYF.

The chain uses TRBV2 and TRBJ2-1; 9 bases agree with TRBD2. After removal of 11 bases from V and 5 bases from J, the junction contained 7 bases not matched to a gene. CDR1 is SNHLY and CDR2 is FYNNEI in the germline V gene. The CDR3 runs to 13 residues. CDR3 region: CAGNSGRNNEQFF. DNA for the CDR3: TGTGCCGGAAATAGCGGGAGAAACAATGAGCAGTTCTTC.

This rearrangement joins TRBV27 to TRBJ1-5, with D possibly being TRBD1 (6 bases). The CDR3 totals 15 residues. The V end lost 2 bases, the J end lost 4 bases, and 12 bases lay between the germline ends. The germline CDR1 and CDR2 sequences are MNHEY and SMNVEV (reference sequence). The CDR3 bases are TGTGCCAGCAGTTTAACGACAGGATCTAATCAGCCCCAGCATTTT. It codes for CASSLTTGSNQPQHF.

The V call is TRBV5-4, the J call TRBJ2-5; the match to TRBD2 covers 7 bases. The CDR3 sequence is 16 residues long. V shed 0 bases and J 5 bases; nucleotides not matched to a gene: 10. The V gene's germline CDR1 is SGHNT and CDR2 YYREEE (reference sequence). The CDR3 sequence: CASSLDLAALGETQYF. The CDR3 coding sequence is TGTGCCAGCAGCTTGGACCTAGCGGCCCTCGGTGAGACCCAGTACTTC. The full variable domain, with the rest looked up from reference TRBV5-4 and TRBJ2-5, is ETGVTQSPTHLIKTRGQQVTLRCSSQSGHNTVSWYQQALGQGPQFIFQYYREEENGRGNFPPRFSGLQFPNYSSELNVNALELDDSALYLCASSLDLAALGETQYFGPGTRLLVL.

The chain recombines TRBV4-2 with TRBJ2-3, with 8 positions matching TRBD2. The V segment lost 4 bases and the J segment 2 bases; nucleotides outside the gene matches: 5. This CDR3 comprises 15 residues. Germline loops: CDR1 LGHNA, CDR2 YNFKEQ. The CDR3 spells CASSLSLAVTDTQYF. Written as DNA, the CDR3 is TGTGCCAGCAGCCTCTCACTAGCGGTCACAGATACGCAGTATTTT.

V and J are TRBV6-6 and TRBJ2-7; TRBD2 matches at 7 bases. Trimming took 4 bases from V and 1 from J; bases not matched to a gene: 7. This CDR3 is built from 15 residues. CDR1 is MNHNY, CDR2 SVGAGI, per germline (reference sequence). The CDR3 is CASSSQAGVSYEQYF. The CDR3 coding sequence is TGTGCCAGCAGTTCCCAGGCGGGAGTGTCCTACGAGCAGTACTTC.

This chain joins TRBV15 and TRBJ2-1; D is uncertain. Germline loops: CDR1 LNHNV, CDR2 YYDKDF (reference sequence). The CDR3 runs to 12 residues. The germline V and J ends were trimmed by 0 bases and 10 bases, with 7 bases remaining between them. The CDR3 region is CATSRDRAEQFF. CDR3 in DNA: TGTGCCACCAGCAGAGATCGCGCAGAGCAGTTCTTC.

The chain couples TRBV18 to TRBJ1-2, with TRBD1 matching over 9 bases. Looked up from germline, CDR1 is KGHSH and CDR2 is LQKENI. J was trimmed by 6 bases and V by 1 base; bases with no gene match: 3. The length of the CDR3 is 14 residues. CDR3 residues: CASSPRTGDHGYTF. CDR3 sequence (DNA): TGTGCCAGCTCACCACGGACAGGGGACCATGGCTACACCTTC.

The chain couples TRBV28 to TRBJ2-1; no definite D call. Trimming shortened V by 7 bases and J by 3 bases, and 10 bases separated the two germline ends. The CDR3 runs 13 residues. Germline V gene sequence: CDR1 MDHEN, CDR2 SYDVKM. In DNA form, the CDR3 reads TGTGCCAGCACTTTTAACAGCTACAATGAGCAGTTCTTC. It specifies CASTFNSYNEQFF.

The chain links TRBV2 to TRBJ2-1, with D possibly TRBD2 on 6 matching bases. The CDR3 extends over 15 amino acids. Trimming left V 8 bases short and J 0 bases short, with 14 bases between. Germline loops: CDR1 SNHLY, CDR2 FYNNEI. The chain's CDR3 is CASQLAGSSYNEQFF. CDR3 in DNA: TGTGCCAGCCAGCTGGCGGGGAGCTCCTACAATGAGCAGTTCTTC. Full variable domain (outside the CDR3, taken from reference TRBV2 and TRBJ2-1): EPEVTQTPSHQVTQMGQEVILRCVPISNHLYFYWYRQILGQKVEFLVSFYNNEISEKSEIFDDQFSVERPDGSNFTLKIRSTKLEDSAMYFCASQLAGSSYNEQFFGPGTRLTVL.

This rearrangement joins TRBV6-5 to TRBJ1-1, with 7 bases identical to TRBD1. The CDR3 contains 15 residues. Germline V lookup: CDR1 MNHEY, CDR2 SVGAGI. Trimming removed 2 bases from V and 4 bases from J; junction bases left unmatched: 7. CDR3 residues: CASSYRKGGITEAFF. In DNA, the CDR3 is TGTGCCAGCAGTTACAGGAAAGGGGGCATCACTGAAGCTTTCTTT.

The chain links TRBV2 to TRBJ1-4, with TRBD1 as a possible D gene (6 bases). The V and J ends lost 8 bases and 7 bases respectively, with 20 bases between them. CDR3 size: 15 residues. Germline CDR1 and CDR2: SNHLY and FYNNEI. CDR3 sequence (DNA): TGTGCCAGCGGTTTTAACAGGGATGGCTTTGAAAAACTGTTTTTT. This codes for CASGFNRDGFEKLFF.

CDR3 residues: CASSPGGRDYGYTF. CDR3 DNA: TGTGCCAGCTCACCAGGGGGCAGGGACTATGGCTACACCTTC. The chain has TRBV18 and TRBJ1-2; a possible D gene is TRBD1 (6 bases). The CDR3 has 14 amino acids. The germline CDR1 and CDR2 sequences are KGHSH and LQKENI. Trimming removed 2 bases from V and 3 bases from J, with 10 bases in between.

This clone was picked up one time. The chain recombines TRBV18 with TRBJ1-6; 7 bases match TRBD1. The length of the CDR3 is 14 residues. CDR1 and CDR2 (germline): KGHSH, LQKENI. Losses at the gene ends were 6 bases for V and 7 bases for J; bases not matched to a gene: 6. The CDR3 loop is CASSGQSENSPLHF. CDR3 nucleotides: TGTGCCAGCTCGGGACAGTCAGAGAATTCACCCCTCCACTTT. The full variable domain, in which reference TRBV18 and TRBJ1-6 provide the parts outside the CDR3, is NAGVMQNPRHLVRRRGQEARLRCSPMKGHSHVYWYRQLPEEGLKFMVYLQKENIIDESGMPKERFSAEFPKEGPSILRIQQVVRGDSAAYFCASSGQSENSPLHFGNGTRLTVT.

The chain carries TRBV11-2 and TRBJ2-7, with TRBD2 matching over 8 bases. V trimming: 5 bases; J trimming: 4 bases; junction bases outside the gene matches: 10. The V gene's germline CDR1 is SGHAT and CDR2 FQNNGV. The CDR3 has 15 amino acids. The CDR3 region is CASSSAFGTSYEQYF. DNA for the CDR3: TGTGCCAGCAGCAGCGCCTTTGGGACTAGTTACGAGCAGTACTTC.

CDR3 in amino acids: CASSTRTGAITEAFF. The CDR3 region has the DNA TGTGCCAGCAGCACCCGGACAGGGGCAATCACTGAAGCTTTCTTT. This chain connects TRBV7-8 to TRBJ1-1, with TRBD1 matching over 9 bases. Germline values: CDR1 SGHVS, CDR2 FQNEAQ. The trim removed 5 bases at V and 4 bases at J, leaving 8 bases unmatched. CDR3 length: 15 amino acids.

The gene calls are TRBV19 and TRBJ2-2; 7 bases fit TRBD1. The V and J ends lost 6 bases and 4 bases, in that order; junction bases with no gene match: 5. This CDR3 has 14 residues. Germline-derived CDR1 and CDR2 are LNHDA and SQIVND (reference sequence). This CDR3 reads CASRNRGVTGELFF. The CDR3 nucleotides are TGTGCCAGTAGAAACAGGGGCGTCACCGGGGAGCTGTTTTTT.

The chain is built from TRBV5-1 and TRBJ2-2; 7 bases align to TRBD1. Germline CDR1 reads SGHRS; CDR2 reads YFSETQ. This CDR3 comprises 13 residues. The V and J ends lost 4 bases and 9 bases, in that order; junction bases with no gene match: 6. This chain's CDR3 is CASSPRQGRELFF. In nucleotides, the CDR3 is TGCGCCAGCAGCCCGAGACAGGGCAGGGAGCTGTTTTTT.

The chain carries TRBV29-1 and TRBJ2-7, with 8 bases matching TRBD1. The CDR3 length is 14 residues. CDR1 and CDR2 from the germline V gene are SQVTM and ANQGSEA. The J segment lost 5 bases and the V segment lost 2 bases, leaving 8 bases of the junction unmatched. CDR3 nucleotide sequence: TGCAGCGTTGAACGGTTCGGACAGGGTCACGAGCAGTACTTC. Protein: CSVERFGQGHEQYF.

This clone has only one observation. The chain has TRBV28 and TRBJ1-4; unclear D gene. This CDR3 contains 13 residues. The ends were cut back, 4 bases at V and 3 bases at J, with 6 bases in the middle. Looked up from germline, CDR1 is MDHEN and CDR2 is SYDVKM. CDR3 sequence: CASSSPANEKLFF. The CDR3 DNA reads TGTGCCAGCAGTTCGCCAGCTAATGAAAAACTGTTTTTT.

This rearrangement joins TRBV3-1 (or the pseudogene TRBV3-2) to TRBJ2-1; 7 positions match TRBD2. The germline gives CDR1 LGHDT, CDR2 YNNKEL (reference sequence). The junction had 4 bases not matched to a gene; V was cut back by 5 bases and J by 3 bases. The CDR3 runs 14 residues. The CDR3 sequence is CASSSWTSYNEQFF. In DNA form, the CDR3 reads TGTGCCAGCAGCTCGTGGACTAGCTACAATGAGCAGTTCTTC.